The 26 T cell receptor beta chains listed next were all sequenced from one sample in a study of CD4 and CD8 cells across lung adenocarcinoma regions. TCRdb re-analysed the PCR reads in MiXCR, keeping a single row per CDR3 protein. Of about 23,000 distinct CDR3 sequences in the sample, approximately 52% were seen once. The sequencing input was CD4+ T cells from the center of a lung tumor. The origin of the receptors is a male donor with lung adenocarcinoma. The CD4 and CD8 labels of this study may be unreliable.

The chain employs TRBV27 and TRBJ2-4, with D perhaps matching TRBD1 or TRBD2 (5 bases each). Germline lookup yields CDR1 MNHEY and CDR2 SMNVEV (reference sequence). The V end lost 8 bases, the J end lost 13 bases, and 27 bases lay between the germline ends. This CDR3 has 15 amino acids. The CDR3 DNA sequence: TGTGCCAGCGGGACGGGGCTGCGAGCCACAGATACGCAGTACTTC. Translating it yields CASGTGLRATDTQYF.

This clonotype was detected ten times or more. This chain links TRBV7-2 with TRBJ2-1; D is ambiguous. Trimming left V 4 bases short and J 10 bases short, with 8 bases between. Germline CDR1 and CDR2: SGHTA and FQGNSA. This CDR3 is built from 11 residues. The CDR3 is CASSSPYEQFF. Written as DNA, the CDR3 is TGTGCCAGCAGCTCACCCTACGAGCAGTTCTTC. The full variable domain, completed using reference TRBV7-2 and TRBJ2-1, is GAGVSQSPSNKVTEKGKDVELRCDPISGHTALYWYRQSLGQGLEFLIYFQGNSAPDKSGLPSDRFSAERTGGSVSTLTIQRTQQEDSAVYLCASSSPYEQFFGPGTRLTVL.

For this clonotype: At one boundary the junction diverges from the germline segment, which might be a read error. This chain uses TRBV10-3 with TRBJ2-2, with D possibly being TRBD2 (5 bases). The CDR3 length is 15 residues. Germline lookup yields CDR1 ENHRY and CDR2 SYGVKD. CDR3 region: CAIRLQAGIPGELYF. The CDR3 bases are TGTGCCATCAGACTCCAGGCTGGGATTCCCGGGGAGCTGTATTTT.

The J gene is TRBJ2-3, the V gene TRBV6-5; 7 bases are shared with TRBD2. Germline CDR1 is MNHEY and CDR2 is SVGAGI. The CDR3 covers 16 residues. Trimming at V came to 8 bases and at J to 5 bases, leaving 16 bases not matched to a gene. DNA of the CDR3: TGTGCCAGCGGGTACTCGGGGGGACTACTCAAAGATACGCAGTATTTT. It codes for CASGYSGGLLKDTQYF.

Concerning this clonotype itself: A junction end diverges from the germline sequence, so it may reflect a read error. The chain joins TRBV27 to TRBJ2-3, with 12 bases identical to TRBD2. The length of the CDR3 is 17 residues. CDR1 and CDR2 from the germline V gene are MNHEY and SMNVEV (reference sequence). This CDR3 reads CASRAGLAGGVQDTQYF. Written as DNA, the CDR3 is TGTGCCAGCAGAGCGGGACTAGCGGGCGGTGTCCAAGATACCCAGTATTTC.

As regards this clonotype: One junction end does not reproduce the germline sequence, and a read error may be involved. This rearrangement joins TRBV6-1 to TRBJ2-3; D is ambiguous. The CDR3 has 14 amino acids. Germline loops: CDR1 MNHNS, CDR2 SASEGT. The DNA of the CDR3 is TGTGCCAGCAGTGAATCCATAGCCACAGATACCCAGTATTTC. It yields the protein CASSESIATDTQYF.

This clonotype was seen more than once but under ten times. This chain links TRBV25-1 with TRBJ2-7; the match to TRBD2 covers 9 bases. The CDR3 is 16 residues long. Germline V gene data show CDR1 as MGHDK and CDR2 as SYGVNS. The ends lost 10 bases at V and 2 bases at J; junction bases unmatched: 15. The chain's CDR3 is CATSQISGSIPYEQYF. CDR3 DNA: TGTGCCACCTCCCAGATTAGCGGGAGTATCCCCTACGAGCAGTACTTC.

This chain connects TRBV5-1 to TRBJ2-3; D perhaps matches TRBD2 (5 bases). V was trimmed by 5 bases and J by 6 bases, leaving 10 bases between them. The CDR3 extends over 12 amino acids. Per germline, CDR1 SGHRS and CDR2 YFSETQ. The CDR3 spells CASRDFLDTQYF. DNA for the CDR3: TGCGCCAGCAGGGACTTTCTTGATACGCAGTATTTT.

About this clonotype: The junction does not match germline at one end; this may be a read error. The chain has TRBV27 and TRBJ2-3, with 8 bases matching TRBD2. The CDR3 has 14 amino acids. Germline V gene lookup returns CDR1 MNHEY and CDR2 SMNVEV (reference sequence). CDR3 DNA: TGTGCGGGCAGCGGGGGCAGTGTCGCAGATACGCAGTATTTC. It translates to CAGSGGSVADTQYF.

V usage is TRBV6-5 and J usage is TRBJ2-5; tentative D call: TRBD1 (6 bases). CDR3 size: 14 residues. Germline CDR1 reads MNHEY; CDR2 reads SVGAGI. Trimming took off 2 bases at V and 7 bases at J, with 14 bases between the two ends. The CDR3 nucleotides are TGTGCCAGCAGTTACACTCAGGGGCCAGGGACCCAGTACTTC. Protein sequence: CASSYTQGPGTQYF.

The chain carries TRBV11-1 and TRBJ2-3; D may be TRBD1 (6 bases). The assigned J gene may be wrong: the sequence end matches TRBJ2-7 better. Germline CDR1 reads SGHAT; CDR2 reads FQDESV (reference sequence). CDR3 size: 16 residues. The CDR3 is CASSLGASQGTDTQYF. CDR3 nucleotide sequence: TGTGCCAGCAGCTTAGGAGCCTCACAGGGCACAGATACGCAGTACTTC.

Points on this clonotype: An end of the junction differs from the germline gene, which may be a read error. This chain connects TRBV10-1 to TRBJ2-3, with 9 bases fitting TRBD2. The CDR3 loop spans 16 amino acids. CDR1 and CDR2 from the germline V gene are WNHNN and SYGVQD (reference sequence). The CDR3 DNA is TGCGCCAGCAGCCGACGGAGTAGCGGGAGCCCAGATATTCAGTATTTC. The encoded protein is CASSRRSSGSPDIQYF.

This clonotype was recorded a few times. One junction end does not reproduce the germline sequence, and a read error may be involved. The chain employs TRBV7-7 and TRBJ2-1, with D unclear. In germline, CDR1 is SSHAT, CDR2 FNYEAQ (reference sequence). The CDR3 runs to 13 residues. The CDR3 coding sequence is TGTGCTAGCAGCTTAGATTTGGTGGGTGAGCAGTTCTTC. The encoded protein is CASSLDLVGEQFF.

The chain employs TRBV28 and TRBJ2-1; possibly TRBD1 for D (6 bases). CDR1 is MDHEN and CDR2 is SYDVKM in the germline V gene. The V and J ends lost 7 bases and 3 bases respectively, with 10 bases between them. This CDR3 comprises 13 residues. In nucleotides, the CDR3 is TGTGCCAGCACGGACAGATTCTACAATGAGCAGTTCTTC. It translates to CASTDRFYNEQFF. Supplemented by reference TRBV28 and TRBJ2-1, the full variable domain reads DVKVTQSSRYLVKRTGEKVFLECVQDMDHENMFWYRQDPGLGLRLIYFSYDVKMKEKGDIPEGYSVSREKKERFSLILESASTNQTSMYLCASTDRFYNEQFFGPGTRLTVL.

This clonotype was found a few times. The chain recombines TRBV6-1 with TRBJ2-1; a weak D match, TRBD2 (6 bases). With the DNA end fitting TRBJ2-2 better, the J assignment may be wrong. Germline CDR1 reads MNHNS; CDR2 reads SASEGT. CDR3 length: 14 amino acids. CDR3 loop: CASSLFSSADELFF. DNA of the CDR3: TGTGCCAGCAGTCTCTTTTCTAGCGCCGATGAGCTGTTTTTT.

Written as DNA, the CDR3 is TGTGCCAGCAGTGAAGCGGCGGGAGGGTCTTTCTACGAGCAGTACTTC. Translating gives CASSEAAGGSFYEQYF. V gene TRBV6-1 combines with J gene TRBJ2-5, with 9 bases matching TRBD2. The J call may be wrong; the DNA end is better matched by TRBJ2-7. The CDR3 loop spans 16 amino acids. The germline V gene has CDR1 MNHNS and CDR2 SASEGT.

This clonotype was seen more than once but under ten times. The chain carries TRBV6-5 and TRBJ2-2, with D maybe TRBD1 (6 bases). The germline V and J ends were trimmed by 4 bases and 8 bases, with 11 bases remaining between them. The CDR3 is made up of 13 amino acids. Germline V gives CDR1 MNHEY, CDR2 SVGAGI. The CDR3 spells CASSFDRRGELFF. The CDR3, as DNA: TGTGCCAGCAGTTTCGACAGGCGAGGGGAGCTGTTTTTT.

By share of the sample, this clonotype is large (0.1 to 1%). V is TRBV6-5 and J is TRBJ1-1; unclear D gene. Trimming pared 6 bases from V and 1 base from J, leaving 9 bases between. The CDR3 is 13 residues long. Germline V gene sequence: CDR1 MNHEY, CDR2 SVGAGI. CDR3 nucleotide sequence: TGTGCCAGCAGCTACGGAGGGAACACTGAAGCTTTCTTT. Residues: CASSYGGNTEAFF.

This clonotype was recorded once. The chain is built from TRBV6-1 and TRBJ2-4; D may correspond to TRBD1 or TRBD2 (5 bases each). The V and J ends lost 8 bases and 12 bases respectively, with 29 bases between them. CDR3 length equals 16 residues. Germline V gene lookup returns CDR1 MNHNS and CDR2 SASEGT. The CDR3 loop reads CASGAPGALAKKTQYF. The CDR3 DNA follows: TGTGCCAGCGGGGCTCCCGGGGCCCTAGCCAAAAAGACTCAGTACTTC.

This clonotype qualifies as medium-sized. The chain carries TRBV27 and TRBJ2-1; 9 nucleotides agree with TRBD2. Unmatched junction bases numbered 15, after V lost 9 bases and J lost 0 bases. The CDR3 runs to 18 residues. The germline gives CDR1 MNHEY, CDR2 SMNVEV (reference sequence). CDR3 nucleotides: TGTGCCAGTCGTAAGGGGCGGGAGGGTCCTAGCTCCTACAATGAGCAGTTCTTC. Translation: CASRKGREGPSSYNEQFF.

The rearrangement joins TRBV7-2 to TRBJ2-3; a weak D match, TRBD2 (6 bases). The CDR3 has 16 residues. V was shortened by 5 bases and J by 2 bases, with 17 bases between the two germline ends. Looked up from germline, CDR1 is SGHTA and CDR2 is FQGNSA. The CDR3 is CASSPRYGGNTDTQYF. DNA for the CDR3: TGTGCCAGCAGCCCTAGGTACGGCGGGAACACAGATACGCAGTATTTT. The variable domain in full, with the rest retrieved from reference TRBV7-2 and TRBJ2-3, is GAGVSQSPSNKVTEKGKDVELRCDPISGHTALYWYRQSLGQGLEFLIYFQGNSAPDKSGLPSDRFSAERTGGSVSTLTIQRTQQEDSAVYLCASSPRYGGNTDTQYFGPGTRLTVL.

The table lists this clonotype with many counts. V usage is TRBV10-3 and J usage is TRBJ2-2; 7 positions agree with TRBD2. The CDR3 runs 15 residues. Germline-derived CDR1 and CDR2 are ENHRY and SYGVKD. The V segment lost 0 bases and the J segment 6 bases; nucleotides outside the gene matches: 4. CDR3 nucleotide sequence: TGTGCCATCAGTGAGTCGAGGGAGGGCCCCGGGGAGCTGTTTTTT. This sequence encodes CAISESREGPGELFF.

The CDR3 here is CAISQLAGNTETQFF. The CDR3 DNA is TGTGCCATCAGCCAACTAGCTGGGAACACAGAGACGCAGTTTTTT. The chain recombines TRBV10-3 with TRBJ2-2; D perhaps matches TRBD2 (6 bases). V shed 6 bases and J shed 16 bases, with 27 bases lying between them. The CDR3 runs 15 residues. The germline gives CDR1 ENHRY, CDR2 SYGVKD.

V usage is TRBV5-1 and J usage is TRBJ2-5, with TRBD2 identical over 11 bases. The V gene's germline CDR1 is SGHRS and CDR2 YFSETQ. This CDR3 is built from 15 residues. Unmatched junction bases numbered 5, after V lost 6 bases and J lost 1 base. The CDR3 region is CASMQTSGAQETQYF. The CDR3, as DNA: TGCGCCAGCATGCAGACTAGCGGGGCCCAAGAGACCCAGTACTTC.

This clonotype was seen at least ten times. The CDR3 region has the DNA TGTGCCAGCAGTGAATCTACAGGGGGTTATGAAAAACTGTTTTTT. Amino acid sequence: CASSESTGGYEKLFF. The genes are TRBV6-1 and TRBJ1-4, with 8 bases fitting TRBD1. Unmatched junction bases numbered 5, after V lost 2 bases and J lost 6 bases. The CDR3 loop spans 15 amino acids. Germline values: CDR1 MNHNS, CDR2 SASEGT.

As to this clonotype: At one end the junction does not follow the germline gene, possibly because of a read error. The CDR3 reads CASRSGLRAKDTQYF. CDR3 coding DNA: TGTGCCAGCAGGTCGGGGCTGCGAGCCAAAGACACGCAGTATTTC. J is TRBJ2-4 and V is TRBV27, with D perhaps assigned TRBD1 or TRBD2 (5 bases each). Germline lookup yields CDR1 MNHEY and CDR2 SMNVEV (reference sequence). The CDR3 runs 15 residues.